This TCR beta chain was documented in a study of CD8 T cells in Susac syndrome. The wider study: Among sequenced Susac syndrome patients, over 5 had active disease and eight were in remission. Blood was drawn from patients with Susac syndrome. At that point, they were therapy-naive, on corticosteroids, or on intravenous immunoglobulin alone.

The RNA, about 0.5 to 1 ug, was put through reverse transcription using random hexamers. One entry per CDR3 protein results from TCRdb running MiXCR on the immunoSEQ multiplex PCR reads. The table shows about 180,000 distinct CDR3 sequences, with around 94% occurring only once. Negative isolation yielded CD4+ and CD8+ T cells, and FACS enriched TEMRA cells. With 4 bases clipped from V and 5 bases from J, the junction kept 6 bases outside the gene matches. Germline V lookup: CDR1 MDHEN, CDR2 SYDVKM. The length of the CDR3 is 14 residues. This clonotype was sampled from a human donor with Susac syndrome. The sample was CD4+ T cells from PBMCs. V is TRBV28 and J is TRBJ2-7, with TRBD1 matching over 9 bases. The CDR3 nucleotides are TGTGCCAGCAGTTATGACAGGGGGAGCGACGAGCAGTACTTC. Amino acid sequence: CASSYDRGSDEQYF.